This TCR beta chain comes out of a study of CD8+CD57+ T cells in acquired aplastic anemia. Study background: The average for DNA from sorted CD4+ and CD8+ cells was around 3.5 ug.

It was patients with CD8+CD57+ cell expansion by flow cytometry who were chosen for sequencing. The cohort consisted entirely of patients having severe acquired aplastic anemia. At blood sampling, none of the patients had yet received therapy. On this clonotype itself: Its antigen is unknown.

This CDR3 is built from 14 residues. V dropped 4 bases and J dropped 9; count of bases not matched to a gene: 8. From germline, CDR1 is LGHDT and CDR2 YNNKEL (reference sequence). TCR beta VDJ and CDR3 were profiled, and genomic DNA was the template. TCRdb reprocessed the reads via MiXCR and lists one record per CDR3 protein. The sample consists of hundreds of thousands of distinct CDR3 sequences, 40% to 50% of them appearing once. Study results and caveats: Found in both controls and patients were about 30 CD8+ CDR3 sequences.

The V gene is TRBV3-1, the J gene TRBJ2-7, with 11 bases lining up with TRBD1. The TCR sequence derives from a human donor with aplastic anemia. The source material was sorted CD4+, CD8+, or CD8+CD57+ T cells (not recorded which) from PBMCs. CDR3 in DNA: TGTGCCAGCAGCCCGGGACAGGGGGTCGACGGGCAGTACTTC. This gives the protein CASSPGQGVDGQYF.